The 9 T cell receptor beta chains presented below share a single source sample, sequenced in a study of shared clonotypes between healthy human individuals. Clones were read by immunoSEQ multiplex PCR, and TCRdb kept only the in-frame ones, dropping some. The sample yields millions of clones, over 85% seen once. The sample comprised naive CD4+ T cells from PBMCs. The subset denotes: CD45RA+ positively selected. These receptors came from a man aged 18 to 30 in good health. Some clones in this sample may be carry-over from other donors' samples.

The gene calls are TRBV11-2 and TRBJ1-5; a possible D gene is TRBD1 (6 bases). The CDR3 totals 15 residues. Trimming cost V 5 bases and J 6 bases, with 17 bases left between them. CDR1 and CDR2 (germline): SGHAT, FQNNGV. CDR3: CASSPQAGDGQPQHF. CDR3 DNA: TGTGCCAGCAGCCCCCAGGCAGGGGATGGTCAGCCCCAGCATTTT.

This chain joins TRBV2 and TRBJ1-5; unclear D gene. CDR1 is SNHLY, CDR2 FYNNEI, per germline. CDR3 length: 14 residues. The V gene lost 5 bases and the J gene lost 5 bases, with 13 bases spanning the gap. Written as DNA, the CDR3 is TGTGCCAGCAGTTCTCAGTCATCTTATCAGCCCCAGCATTTT. This translates into CASSSQSSYQPQHF. The entire variable domain, with the rest obtained from reference TRBV2 and TRBJ1-5, is as follows: EPEVTQTPSHQVTQMGQEVILRCVPISNHLYFYWYRQILGQKVEFLVSFYNNEISEKSEIFDDQFSVERPDGSNFTLKIRSTKLEDSAMYFCASSSQSSYQPQHFGDGTRLSIL.

This chain uses TRBV11-2 with TRBJ2-5; D unresolved. CDR1 and CDR2 from the germline V gene are SGHAT and FQNNGV. This CDR3 has 15 amino acids. The V end lost 0 bases, the J end lost 0 bases, and 8 bases lay between the germline ends. CDR3 region: CASSLDYGYQETQYF. CDR3 bases: TGTGCCAGCAGCTTAGATTATGGGTACCAAGAGACCCAGTACTTC.

This chain uses TRBV7-8 with TRBJ2-7; D ambiguous. The length of the CDR3 is 13 residues. Trimming pared 0 bases from V and 2 bases from J, leaving 5 bases between. CDR1 SGHVS and CDR2 FQNEAQ come from the germline V gene. CDR3 nucleotides: TGTGCCAGCAGCTTAGCCGATCCCTACGAGCAGTACTTC. Translated: CASSLADPYEQYF.

The rearrangement links TRBV28 to TRBJ2-6, with D perhaps TRBD1 or TRBD2 (5 bases each). V lost 2 bases and J lost 4, with 15 bases in between. The germline gives CDR1 MDHEN, CDR2 SYDVKM. This CDR3 region has 17 residues. The CDR3 loop reads CASSLGRGGTGANVLTF. Written as DNA, the CDR3 is TGTGCCAGCAGTTTAGGGCGTGGGGGAACCGGGGCCAACGTCCTGACTTTC.

This rearrangement joins TRBV5-1 to TRBJ2-3; D is ambiguous. CDR3 size: 13 residues. V was clipped by 6 bases and J by 3 bases, with 11 bases between them. Germline CDR1 SGHRS, CDR2 YFSETQ. The CDR3 bases are TGCGCCAGCACGGCTCCCCAAACAGATACGCAGTATTTT. Residues: CASTAPQTDTQYF.

The chain uses TRBV5-1 and TRBJ2-7; a possible D gene is TRBD2 (5 bases). Germline CDR1 SGHRS, CDR2 YFSETQ. Trimming took off 4 bases at V and 7 bases at J, with 21 bases between the two ends. The CDR3 runs to 15 residues. CDR3 bases: TGCGCCAGCAGCCCCAAGGACTGGACTTCGTCGGAGCAGTACTTC. Protein product: CASSPKDWTSSEQYF. The whole variable domain, filled in from reference TRBV5-1 and TRBJ2-7, reads KAGVTQTPRYLIKTRGQQVTLSCSPISGHRSVSWYQQTPGQGLQFLFEYFSETQRNKGNFPGRFSGRQFSNSRSEMNVSTLELGDSALYLCASSPKDWTSSEQYFGPGTRLTVT.

The chain recombines TRBV18 with TRBJ1-4; D is perhaps TRBD1 (6 bases). From germline, CDR1 is KGHSH and CDR2 LQKENI. Trimming stripped 2 bases from V and 6 bases from J, with 16 bases between. The CDR3 length is 16 residues. The CDR3 region has the DNA TGTGCCAGCTCACCAACTGCTGGGGGGCGGGATGAAAAACTGTTTTTT. Amino acid sequence: CASSPTAGGRDEKLFF.

This chain links TRBV7-3 with TRBJ1-1, with D uncertain. The germline V gene has CDR1 SGHTA and CDR2 FQGTGA. The germline V and J ends were trimmed by 2 bases and 7 bases, with 11 bases remaining between them. CDR3 size: 13 residues. This chain's CDR3 is CASSLSRVGEAFF. The CDR3 DNA sequence: TGTGCCAGCAGCTTATCCCGGGTGGGTGAAGCTTTCTTT. Full variable domain (missing parts from reference TRBV7-3 and TRBJ1-1): GAGVSQTPSNKVTEKGKYVELRCDPISGHTALYWYRQSLGQGPEFLIYFQGTGAADDSGLPNDRFFAVRPEGSVSTLKIQRTERGDSAVYLCASSLSRVGEAFFGQGTRLTVV.